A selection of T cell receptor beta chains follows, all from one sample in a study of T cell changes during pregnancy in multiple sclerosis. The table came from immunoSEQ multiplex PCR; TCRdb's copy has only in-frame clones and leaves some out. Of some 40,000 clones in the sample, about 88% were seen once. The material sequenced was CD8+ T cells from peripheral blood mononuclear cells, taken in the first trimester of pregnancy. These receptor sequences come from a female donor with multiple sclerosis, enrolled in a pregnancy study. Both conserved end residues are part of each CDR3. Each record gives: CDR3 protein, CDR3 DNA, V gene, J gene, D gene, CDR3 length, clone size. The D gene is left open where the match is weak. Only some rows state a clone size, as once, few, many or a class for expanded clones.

CASGGGADPYEQYF	TGTGCCAGCGGGGGGGGAGCGGACCCCTACGAGCAGTACTTC	TRBV9	TRBJ2-7	TRBD2	14	NA
CASSLGGITEAFF	TGTGCCAGCAGCTTGGGGGGGATCACTGAAGCTTTCTTT	TRBV7-3	TRBJ1-1	NA	13	NA
CARDEGQGNSHTDTQYF	TGCGCCCGCGATGAGGGACAGGGGAATAGTCACACAGATACGCAGTATTTT	TRBV23-1	TRBJ2-3	TRBD1	17	NA
CASSYSNLAGTVETQYF	TGTGCCAGCAGTTACTCGAATCTAGCGGGGACGGTAGAGACCCAGTACTTC	TRBV6-8	TRBJ2-5	TRBD2	17	NA
CASSPRGTGGEPGYTF	TGTGCCAGCAGCCCTAGGGGGACAGGGGGCGAGCCCGGCTACACCTTC	TRBV4-2	TRBJ1-2	TRBD1	16	NA
CASSLAGLAPGNTIYF	TGTGCCAGCAGTTTAGCGGGGCTTGCGCCTGGAAACACCATATATTTT	TRBV27	TRBJ1-3	NA	16	once
CASSVEAGGRYTGELFF	TGTGCCAGCAGTGTTGAAGCGGGGGGGAGATACACCGGGGAGCTGTTTTTT	TRBV2	TRBJ2-2	TRBD2	17	NA
CASSPDRGQNTEAFF	TGTGCCAGCAGCCCCGACAGGGGGCAGAACACTGAAGCTTTCTTT	TRBV7-9	TRBJ1-1	TRBD1	15	NA
CASSSPLDIPKNIQYF	TGTGCCAGCAGCTCGCCGCTTGACATCCCCAAAAACATTCAGTACTTC	TRBV7-2	TRBJ2-4	NA	16	NA
CASSQDGGPTNEKLFF	TGCGCCAGCAGCCAAGATGGCGGGCCAACTAATGAAAAACTGTTTTTT	TRBV4-3	TRBJ1-4	NA	16	NA
CASSLRDRGYEQYF	TGTGCCAGCAGCCTCCGGGACAGGGGCTACGAGCAGTACTTC	TRBV5-5	TRBJ2-7	TRBD1	14	NA
CASRDRGANEKLFF	TGCGCCAGCAGGGACAGGGGGGCTAATGAAAAACTGTTTTTT	TRBV4-3	TRBJ1-4	TRBD1	14	NA
CASSAGDLGDSPLHF	TGTGCCAGCAGCGCGGGGGACCTAGGAGATTCACCCCTCCACTTT	TRBV9	TRBJ1-6	NA	15	NA
CASSPFVWASTDTQYF	TGTGCCAGCAGCCCGTTCGTGTGGGCTAGCACAGATACGCAGTATTTT	TRBV7-9	TRBJ2-3	NA	16	NA
CASRLSTGDQPQHF	TGTGCCAGCAGGCTGAGTACAGGGGATCAGCCCCAGCATTTT	TRBV6-1	TRBJ1-5	TRBD1	14	NA